One and the same sample provided the 9 T cell receptor beta chains below, sequenced in a study of metastatic and nonmetastatic thyroid tumors. TCRdb re-processed the PCR reads through MiXCR. The sample contains over 15,000 clones, around 16% of which appear only once. The entire patient cohort was treatment-naive prior to thyroid surgery. Material: blood. These receptors all stem from a male donor with papillary thyroid cancer or a benign thyroid nodule (not recorded which). Some clones in this sample may be carry-over from other donors' samples.

This clone came up many times. The V gene is TRBV19, the J gene TRBJ2-2; TRBD1 agrees at 8 bases. The V gene end was trimmed by 6 bases and the J gene end by 4 bases; junction bases not matched to a gene: 4. Germline assignment: CDR1 LNHDA and CDR2 SQIVND (reference sequence). CDR3 length: 14 residues. In DNA form, the CDR3 reads TGTGCCAGTAGATGGACAGGGCCCACCGGGGAGCTGTTTTTT. Protein: CASRWTGPTGELFF.

There are many counts of this clone. The chain combines TRBV11-2 with TRBJ2-1, with 7 bases matching TRBD2. The CDR3 spans 13 residues. The ends lost 1 base at V and 9 bases at J; junction bases unmatched: 3. CDR1 and CDR2 (germline): SGHAT, FQNNGV. The CDR3 sequence: CASSLVREGEQFF. DNA for the CDR3: TGTGCCAGCAGCTTAGTCAGGGAGGGTGAGCAGTTCTTC.

This clone has more than one count but fewer than ten. At one end, the junction sequence differs from germline, possibly due to a read error. The V and J genes are TRBV20-1 and TRBJ2-2; no clear D. CDR3 length equals 16 residues. In germline, CDR1 is DFQATT, CDR2 SNEGSKA (reference sequence). CDR3 nucleotides: TGCAGTGCTAGAGATCATGGCATACCGAACACCGTGGAGCTGTTTTTT. Protein product: CSARDHGIPNTVELFF.

This clone was counted many times. V usage is TRBV2 and J usage is TRBJ1-2; no firm D call. Trimming cost V 9 bases and J 2 bases, with 13 bases left between them. CDR1 and CDR2 (germline): SNHLY, FYNNEI. The CDR3 consists of 13 residues. The CDR3 DNA follows: TGTGCCAGTAGCCCAGACATGAACTATGGCTACACCTTC. Translated: CASSPDMNYGYTF.

This clone appeared a few times. V usage is TRBV12-3 or TRBV12-4 and J usage is TRBJ1-2; D might be TRBD1 (5 bases). This CDR3 comprises 16 residues. V was cut by 5 bases and J by 1 base, with 17 bases left in between. The CDR3: CASSDSSSLFNYGYTF. In DNA form, the CDR3 reads TGTGCCAGCAGTGACAGTTCATCTCTTTTTAACTATGGCTACACCTTC.

This clone was picked up many times. The chain links TRBV27 to TRBJ1-4; D is ambiguous. Germline V gives CDR1 MNHEY, CDR2 SMNVEV (reference sequence). V was shortened by 0 bases and J by 8 bases, with 13 bases between the two germline ends. CDR3 size: 15 residues. In nucleotides, the CDR3 is TGTGCCAGCAGTTTATCGTGGGGTGGGCGGGAAAAACTGTTTTTT. Translation gives CASSLSWGGREKLFF.

This clone is a singleton in its sample. This chain connects TRBV30 to TRBJ1-6; 8 positions agree with TRBD1. From germline, CDR1 is GTSNPN and CDR2 SVGIG (reference sequence). The CDR3 has 14 amino acids. J gave up 7 bases and V 4 bases, and 6 bases lay outside the gene matches. CDR3 sequence: CAWTSRGRNSPLHF. The CDR3 coding sequence is TGTGCCTGGACGTCCAGGGGGCGAAATTCACCCCTCCACTTT.

This clone was seen a few times. A much more abundant neighbour one base away suggests this may be a read error. The chain carries TRBV5-4 and TRBJ2-1; D is perhaps TRBD2 (6 bases). The germline V gene encodes CDR1 SGHNT and CDR2 YYREEE (reference sequence). This CDR3 spans 14 amino acids. Trimming stripped 3 bases from V and 3 bases from J, with 10 bases between. The CDR3 DNA reads as TGTGCCAGCAGCTCCGAGACTAGCTACAATGAGCAGTTCTTC. Translated: CASSSETSYNEQFF. Complete variable domain (other parts from reference TRBV5-4 and TRBJ2-1): ETGVTQSPTHLIKTRGQQVTLRCSSQSGHNTVSWYQQALGQGPQFIFQYYREEENGRGNFPPRFSGLQFPNYSSELNVNALELDDSALYLCASSSETSYNEQFFGPGTRLTVL.

The genes are TRBV7-3 and TRBJ1-2; 10 bases are a match to TRBD1. Losses at the gene ends were 5 bases for V and 6 bases for J; bases not matched to a gene: 3. The V gene's germline CDR1 is SGHTA and CDR2 FQGTGA. CDR3 length equals 13 residues. The CDR3 spells CASSEGQGHGYTF. CDR3 in DNA: TGTGCCAGCAGCGAGGGACAGGGGCATGGCTACACCTTC.